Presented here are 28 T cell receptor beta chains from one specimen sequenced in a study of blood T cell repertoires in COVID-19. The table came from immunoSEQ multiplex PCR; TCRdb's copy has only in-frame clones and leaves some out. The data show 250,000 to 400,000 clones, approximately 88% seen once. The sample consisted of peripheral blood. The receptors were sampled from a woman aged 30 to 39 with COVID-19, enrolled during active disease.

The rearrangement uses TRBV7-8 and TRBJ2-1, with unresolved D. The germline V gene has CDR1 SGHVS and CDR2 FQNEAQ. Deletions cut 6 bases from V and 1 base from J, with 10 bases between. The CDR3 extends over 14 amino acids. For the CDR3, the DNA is TGTGCCAGCAGGCTACGTCCGTCCTACAATGAGCAGTTCTTC. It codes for CASRLRPSYNEQFF.

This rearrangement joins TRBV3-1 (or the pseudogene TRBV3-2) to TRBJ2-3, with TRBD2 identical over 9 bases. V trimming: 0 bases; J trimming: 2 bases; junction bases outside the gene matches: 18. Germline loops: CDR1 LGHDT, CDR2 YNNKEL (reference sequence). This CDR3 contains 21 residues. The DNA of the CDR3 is TGTGCCAGCAGCCAAGATGTCCGACGGCCTAAGCGGGGGGCCCTCACAGATACGCAGTATTTT. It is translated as CASSQDVRRPKRGALTDTQYF.

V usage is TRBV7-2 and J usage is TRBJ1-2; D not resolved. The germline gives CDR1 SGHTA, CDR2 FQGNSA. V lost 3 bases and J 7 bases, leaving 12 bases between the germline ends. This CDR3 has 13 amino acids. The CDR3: CASSLGPARGYTF. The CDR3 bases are TGTGCCAGCAGCTTGGGCCCGGCACGTGGCTACACCTTC.

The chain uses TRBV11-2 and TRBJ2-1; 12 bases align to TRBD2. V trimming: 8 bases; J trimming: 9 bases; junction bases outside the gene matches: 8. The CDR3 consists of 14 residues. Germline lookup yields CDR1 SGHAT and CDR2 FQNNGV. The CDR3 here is CASFHSSGGGEQFF. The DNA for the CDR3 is TGTGCCAGCTTCCACTCTAGCGGGGGGGGTGAGCAGTTCTTC. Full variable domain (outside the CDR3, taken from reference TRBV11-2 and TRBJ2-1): EAGVAQSPRYKIIEKRQSVAFWCNPISGHATLYWYQQILGQGPKLLIQFQNNGVVDDSQLPKDRFSAERLKGVDSTLKIQPAKLEDSAVYLCASFHSSGGGEQFFGPGTRLTVL.

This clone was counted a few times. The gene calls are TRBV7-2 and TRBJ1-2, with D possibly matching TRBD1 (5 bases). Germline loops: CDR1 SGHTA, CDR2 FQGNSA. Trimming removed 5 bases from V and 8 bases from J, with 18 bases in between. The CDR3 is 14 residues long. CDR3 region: CASSPRGGMGGYTF. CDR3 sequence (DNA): TGTGCCAGCAGCCCTAGGGGTGGAATGGGGGGCTACACCTTC.

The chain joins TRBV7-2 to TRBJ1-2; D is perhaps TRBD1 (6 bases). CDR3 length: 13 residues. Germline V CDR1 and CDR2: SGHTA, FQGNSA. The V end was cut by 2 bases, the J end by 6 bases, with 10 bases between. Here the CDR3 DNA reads TGTGCCAGCAGCTTACAGGGGATCAATGGCTACACCTTC. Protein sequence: CASSLQGINGYTF.

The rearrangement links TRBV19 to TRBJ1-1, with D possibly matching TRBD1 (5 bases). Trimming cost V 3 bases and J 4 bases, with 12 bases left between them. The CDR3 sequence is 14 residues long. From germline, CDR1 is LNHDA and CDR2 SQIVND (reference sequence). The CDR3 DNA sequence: TGTGCCAGTAGTATGTCAGGGCCCTCCACTGAAGCTTTCTTT. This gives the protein CASSMSGPSTEAFF.

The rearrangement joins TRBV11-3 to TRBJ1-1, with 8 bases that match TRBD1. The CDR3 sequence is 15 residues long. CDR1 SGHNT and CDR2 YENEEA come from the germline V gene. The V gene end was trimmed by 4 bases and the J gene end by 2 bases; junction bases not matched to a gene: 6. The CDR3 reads CASSSKDRANTEAFF. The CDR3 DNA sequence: TGTGCCAGCAGCTCGAAGGACAGGGCAAACACTGAAGCTTTCTTT.

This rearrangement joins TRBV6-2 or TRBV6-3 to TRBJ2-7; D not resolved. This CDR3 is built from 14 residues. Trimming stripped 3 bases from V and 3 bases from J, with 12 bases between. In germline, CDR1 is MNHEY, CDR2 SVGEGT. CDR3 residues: CASSYRVDSYEQYF. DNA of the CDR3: TGTGCCAGCAGTTATAGAGTAGATAGCTACGAGCAGTACTTC.

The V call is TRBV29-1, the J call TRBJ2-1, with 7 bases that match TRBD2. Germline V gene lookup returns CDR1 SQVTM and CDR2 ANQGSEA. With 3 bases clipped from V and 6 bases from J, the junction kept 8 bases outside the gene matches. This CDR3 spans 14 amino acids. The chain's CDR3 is CSVEGGEDFNEQFF. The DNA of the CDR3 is TGCAGCGTTGAGGGAGGGGAGGATTTCAATGAGCAGTTCTTC.

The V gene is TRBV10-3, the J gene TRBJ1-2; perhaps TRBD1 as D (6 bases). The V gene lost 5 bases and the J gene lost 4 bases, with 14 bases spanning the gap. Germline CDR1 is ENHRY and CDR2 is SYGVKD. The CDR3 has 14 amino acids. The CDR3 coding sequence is TGTGCCATCAGTATCGAACAGGGCGGCTATGGCTACACCTTC. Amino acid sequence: CAISIEQGGYGYTF.

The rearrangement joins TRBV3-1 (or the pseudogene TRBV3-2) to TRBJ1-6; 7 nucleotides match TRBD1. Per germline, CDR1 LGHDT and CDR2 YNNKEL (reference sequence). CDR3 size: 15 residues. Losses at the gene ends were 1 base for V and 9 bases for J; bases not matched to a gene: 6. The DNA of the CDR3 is TGTGCCAGCAGCCAAGTTGGACAGGCAAGTTCACCCCTCCACTTT. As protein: CASSQVGQASSPLHF.

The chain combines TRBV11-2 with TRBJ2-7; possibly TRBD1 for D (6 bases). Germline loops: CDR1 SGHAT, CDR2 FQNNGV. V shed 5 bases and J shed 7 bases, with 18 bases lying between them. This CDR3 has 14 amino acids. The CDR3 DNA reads TGTGCCAGCAGCCGACCGGGACACAACACTGAGCAGTACTTC. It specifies CASSRPGHNTEQYF.

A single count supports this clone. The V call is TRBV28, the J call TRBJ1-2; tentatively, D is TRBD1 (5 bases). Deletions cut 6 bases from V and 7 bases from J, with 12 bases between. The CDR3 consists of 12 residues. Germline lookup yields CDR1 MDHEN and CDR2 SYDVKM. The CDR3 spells CASSQGLGGYTF. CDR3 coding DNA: TGTGCCAGCAGCCAGGGATTAGGTGGCTACACCTTC.

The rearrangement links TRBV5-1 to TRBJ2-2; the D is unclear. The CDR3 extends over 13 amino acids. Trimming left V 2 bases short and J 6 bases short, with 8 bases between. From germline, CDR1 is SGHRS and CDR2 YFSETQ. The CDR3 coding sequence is TGCGCCAGCAGCTTCGGAGCTCCCGGGGAGCTGTTTTTT. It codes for CASSFGAPGELFF. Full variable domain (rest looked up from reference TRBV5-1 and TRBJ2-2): KAGVTQTPRYLIKTRGQQVTLSCSPISGHRSVSWYQQTPGQGLQFLFEYFSETQRNKGNFPGRFSGRQFSNSRSEMNVSTLELGDSALYLCASSFGAPGELFFGEGSRLTVL.

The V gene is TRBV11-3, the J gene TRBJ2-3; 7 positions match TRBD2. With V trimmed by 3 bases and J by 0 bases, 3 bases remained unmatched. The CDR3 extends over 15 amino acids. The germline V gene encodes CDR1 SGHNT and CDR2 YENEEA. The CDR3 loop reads CASSFWGGSTDTQYF. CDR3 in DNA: TGTGCCAGCAGCTTCTGGGGGGGGAGCACAGATACGCAGTATTTT.

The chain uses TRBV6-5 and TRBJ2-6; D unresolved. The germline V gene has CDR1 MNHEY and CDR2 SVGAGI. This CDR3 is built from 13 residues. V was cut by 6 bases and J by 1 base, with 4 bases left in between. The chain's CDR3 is CASSFSGANVLTF. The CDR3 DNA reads TGTGCCAGCAGCTTTTCTGGGGCCAACGTCCTGACTTTC.

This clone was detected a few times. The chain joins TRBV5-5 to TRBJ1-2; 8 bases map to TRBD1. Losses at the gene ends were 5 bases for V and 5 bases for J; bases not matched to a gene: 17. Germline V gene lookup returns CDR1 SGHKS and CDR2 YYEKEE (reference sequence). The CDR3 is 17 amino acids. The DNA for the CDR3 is TGTGCCAGCAGACCGGACCGGGACAGGAGGATCCCATATGGCTACACCTTC. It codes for CASRPDRDRRIPYGYTF.

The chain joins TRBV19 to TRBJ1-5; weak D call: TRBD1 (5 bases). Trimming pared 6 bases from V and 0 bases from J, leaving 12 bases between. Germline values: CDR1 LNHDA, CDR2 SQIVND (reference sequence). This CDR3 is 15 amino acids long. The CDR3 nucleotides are TGTGCCAGTAGGGAACAGGATTTTAGCAATCAGCCCCAGCATTTT. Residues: CASREQDFSNQPQHF.

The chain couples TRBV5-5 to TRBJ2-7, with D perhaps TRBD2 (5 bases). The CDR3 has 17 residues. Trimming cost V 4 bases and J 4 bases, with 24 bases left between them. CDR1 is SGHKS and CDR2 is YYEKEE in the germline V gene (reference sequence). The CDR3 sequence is CASSPFFRGTLTYEQYV. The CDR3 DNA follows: TGTGCCAGCAGCCCTTTTTTTCGGGGAACCCTAACTTACGAGCAGTACGTC.

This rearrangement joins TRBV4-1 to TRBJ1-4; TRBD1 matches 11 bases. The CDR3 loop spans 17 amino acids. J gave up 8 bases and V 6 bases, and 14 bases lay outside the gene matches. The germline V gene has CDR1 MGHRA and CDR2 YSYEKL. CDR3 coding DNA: TGCGCCAGCAGGCCCGGTGGACAGGGGGCCACGAAGGAAAAACTGTTTTTT. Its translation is CASRPGGQGATKEKLFF.

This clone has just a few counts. CDR3 region: CSAARGPGYTF. The CDR3 DNA reads as TGCAGTGCGGCGAGGGGGCCTGGCTACACCTTC. The chain recombines TRBV20-1 with TRBJ1-2; TRBD1 agrees at 7 bases. Trimming at V came to 6 bases and at J to 7 bases, leaving 5 bases not matched to a gene. Germline V gives CDR1 DFQATT, CDR2 SNEGSKA (reference sequence). The CDR3 runs to 11 residues.

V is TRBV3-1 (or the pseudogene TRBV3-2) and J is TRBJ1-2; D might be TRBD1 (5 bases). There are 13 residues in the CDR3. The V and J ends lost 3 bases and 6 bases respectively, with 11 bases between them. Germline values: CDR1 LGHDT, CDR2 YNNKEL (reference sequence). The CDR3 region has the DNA TGTGCCAGCAGCCAGGGGGGTTCGGATGGCTACACCTTC. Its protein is CASSQGGSDGYTF.

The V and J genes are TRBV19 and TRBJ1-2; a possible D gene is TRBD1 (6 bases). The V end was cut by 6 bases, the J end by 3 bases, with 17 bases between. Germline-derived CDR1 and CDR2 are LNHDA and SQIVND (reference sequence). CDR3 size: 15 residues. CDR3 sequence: CASSPWGGSDYGYTF. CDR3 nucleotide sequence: TGTGCCAGTAGCCCCTGGGGGGGCAGTGACTATGGCTACACCTTC.

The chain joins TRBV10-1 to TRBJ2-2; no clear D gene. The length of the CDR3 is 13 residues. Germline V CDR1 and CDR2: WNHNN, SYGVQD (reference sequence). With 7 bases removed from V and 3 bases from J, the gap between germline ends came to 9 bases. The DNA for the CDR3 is TGCGCCAGCAACACAGCCGACACCGGGGAGCTGTTTTTT. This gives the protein CASNTADTGELFF.

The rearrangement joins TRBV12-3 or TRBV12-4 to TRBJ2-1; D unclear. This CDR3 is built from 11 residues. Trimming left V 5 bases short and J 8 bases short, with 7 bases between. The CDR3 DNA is TGTGCCAGCAGTCAGATCGATGAGCAGTTCTTC. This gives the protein CASSQIDEQFF.

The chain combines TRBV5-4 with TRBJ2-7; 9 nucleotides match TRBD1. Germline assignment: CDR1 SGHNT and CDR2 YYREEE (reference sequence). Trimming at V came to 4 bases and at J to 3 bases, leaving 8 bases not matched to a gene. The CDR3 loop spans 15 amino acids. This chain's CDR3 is CASSGTGGDRYEQYF. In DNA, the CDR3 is TGTGCCAGCAGCGGAACAGGGGGCGACCGCTACGAGCAGTACTTC.

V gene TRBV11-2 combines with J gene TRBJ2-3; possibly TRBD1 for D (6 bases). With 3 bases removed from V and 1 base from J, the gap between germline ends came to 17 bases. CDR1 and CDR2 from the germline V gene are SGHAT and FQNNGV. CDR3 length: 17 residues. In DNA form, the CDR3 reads TGTGCCAGCAGCTTGTCCAGGGGTTTTAAGGGCACAGATACGCAGTATTTT. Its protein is CASSLSRGFKGTDTQYF.